This TCR beta chain was retrieved from a study of metastatic and nonmetastatic thyroid tumors. This clone was detected only a few times. One end of the junction varies from germline; a read error may be responsible. There were no patients who had received any treatment before thyroid surgery. Using MiXCR, TCRdb reanalyzed the PCR reads. The top ten hold roughly 14% of the sample, which has about 14,000 clones, roughly 12% seen once. This CDR3 is 18 amino acids long. Germline loops: CDR1 MNHEY, CDR2 SVGEGT. The clonotype was recovered from a female donor with papillary thyroid cancer or a benign thyroid nodule (not recorded which). Some clones in this sample may be carry-over from other donors' samples. Sequencing was done on a sample of blood. The chain carries TRBV6-2 or TRBV6-3 and TRBJ2-1; D not resolved. CDR3 loop: CTSISTSVGFGSYNEQFF. CDR3 nucleotide sequence: TGTACCAGCATCTCGACGAGCGTGGGGTTCGGCTCCTACAATGAGCAGTTCTTC.